This T cell receptor beta chain emerged from a study of blood T cell repertoires in COVID-19. Assay: immunoSEQ multiplex PCR; the TCRdb copy retains only in-frame clones and omits some. The sample carries about 71,000 clones, about nine tenths recorded once. V shed 5 bases and J 9 bases; nucleotides not matched to a gene: 8. In germline, CDR1 is LNHDA, CDR2 SQIVND (reference sequence). The CDR3 length is 14 residues. This receptor was identified in a man aged 25-45 years with acute or convalescent COVID-19. Sequenced material: peripheral blood. The chain carries TRBV19 and TRBJ2-1; 9 nucleotides match TRBD2. The DNA for the CDR3 is TGTGCCAGTAGTCTTGGGGGACTAGCCTTTGAGCAGTTCTTC. It encodes CASSLGGLAFEQFF.